The 29 T cell receptor beta chains reported below all come from one sample, sequenced in a study of regulatory T cells in long-lasting Graves disease. Time point in this sample: newly diagnosed GD, antithyroid drugs for less than 3 months. Scientists built the TCR library using RNA that was extracted from PBMCs. Libraries of TCR beta came from iRepertoire HTBI primers plus Arm-PCR of CDR3 regions. In TCRdb, the multiplex PCR reads were re-called with MiXCR into one record per CDR3 protein. Counted here are about 470,000 distinct CDR3 sequences, 15% occurring once; the ten biggest clones make up 16%. In addition, the sample was reused for a study of T cells in Graves' hyperthyroidism and ophthalmopathy.

Sequences were derived from peripheral blood mononuclear cells (PBMCs), sampled at new diagnosis, from a patient treated with antithyroid drugs. These TCRs come from a young woman with Graves disease.

As concerns this clonotype: It may be a read error: a sequence one base away is much more abundant. V is TRBV12-3 or TRBV12-4 and J is TRBJ2-7, with TRBD2 matching 9 bases. V lost 3 bases, J lost 7 bases, and 13 bases stayed unmatched. The CDR3 has 16 amino acids. The CDR3 DNA is TGTGCCAGCAGTTTCCTAGCGGGGCACTCCAACAATGAGCAGTACTTC. Encoded protein: CASSFLAGHSNNEQYF.

Ten or more counts support this clonotype. The CDR3 coding sequence is TGTGCCAGCAGTAAGGGGCGCGGGACAGGAGGCTACGAGCAGTACTTC. Protein product: CASSKGRGTGGYEQYF. The chain recombines TRBV6-1 with TRBJ2-7, with 8 bases aligning to TRBD1. This CDR3 region has 16 residues. Trimming at V came to 5 bases and at J to 3 bases, leaving 12 bases not matched to a gene. Per the germline V gene, CDR1 is MNHNS and CDR2 is SASEGT.

This clonotype has a handful of counts. The V gene is TRBV10-1, the J gene TRBJ1-1; D is possibly TRBD1 (6 bases). The CDR3 is made up of 15 amino acids. V gave up 3 bases and J gave up 6 bases, with 17 bases separating them. Germline CDR1 and CDR2: WNHNN and SYGVQD (reference sequence). CDR3 nucleotide sequence: TGCGCCAGCAGTGACCCGACAGGTCCCCGGGCTGAAGCTTTCTTT. This encodes CASSDPTGPRAEAFF.

There are many counts of this clonotype. This chain connects TRBV7-8 to TRBJ2-5; 9 bases align to TRBD1. The CDR3 is 15 residues long. The trim removed 6 bases at V and 4 bases at J, leaving 9 bases unmatched. Germline V lookup: CDR1 SGHVS, CDR2 FQNEAQ. This chain's CDR3 is CASSPTGGFRETQYF. The CDR3 region has the DNA TGTGCCAGCAGTCCCACAGGGGGCTTTCGAGAGACCCAGTACTTC.

In its sample, this clonotype was seen many times. The V gene is TRBV2, the J gene TRBJ1-4; no clear D gene. V lost 7 bases and J 8 bases, leaving 20 bases between the germline ends. This CDR3 has 15 residues. Germline V gene lookup returns CDR1 SNHLY and CDR2 FYNNEI. CDR3 DNA: TGTGCCAGCACTCAGTCTGGGCAGCAAGGGGAAAAACTGTTTTTT. Residues: CASTQSGQQGEKLFF.

This clonotype was detected only a few times. The chain uses TRBV6-2 or TRBV6-3 and TRBJ2-5; 7 bases map to TRBD2. With V trimmed by 5 bases and J by 4 bases, 7 bases remained unmatched. Germline values: CDR1 MNHEY, CDR2 SVGEGT. This CDR3 comprises 14 residues. CDR3 residues: CASSPQVAGETQYF. In DNA, the CDR3 is TGTGCCAGCAGTCCCCAGGTAGCGGGAGAGACCCAGTACTTC.

Many counts were recorded for this clonotype. An end of the junction does not agree with germline; a read error may underlie this. V and J are TRBV20-1 and TRBJ1-5; D gene unclear. The CDR3 length is 14 residues. The V gene's germline CDR1 is DFQATT and CDR2 SNEGSKA (reference sequence). CDR3 sequence (DNA): TGCAGTGCTGGAGAGACGTTGAGCAATCAGCCCCAGCATTTT. It yields the protein CSAGETLSNQPQHF.

Worth noting for this clonotype: A read error is possible here, since a much larger clone lies one base away. V is TRBV2 and J is TRBJ2-1; TRBD2 aligns across 9 bases. The CDR3 spans 15 residues. Germline CDR1 and CDR2: SNHLY and FYNNEI. The CDR3 bases are TGTACCAGCAGTCTTAGCGGGGGAGGGTACAATGAGCAGTTCTTC. Its protein product is CTSSLSGGGYNEQFF.

The table lists this clonotype with a few counts. The rearrangement links TRBV7-9 to TRBJ1-1, with D maybe TRBD1 (5 bases). This CDR3 has 15 residues. V lost 6 bases and J 6 bases, leaving 20 bases between the germline ends. Per the germline V gene, CDR1 is SEHNR and CDR2 is FQNEAQ (reference sequence). The CDR3 DNA reads as TGTGCCAGCAGTATCTCCCTCGGGGCGAATCCTGAAGCTTTCTTT. It codes for CASSISLGANPEAFF.

J is TRBJ1-4 and V is TRBV18; 7 bases are a match to TRBD1. CDR3 length: 13 residues. Germline V gives CDR1 KGHSH, CDR2 LQKENI. Trimming at V came to 6 bases and at J to 12 bases, leaving 10 bases not matched to a gene. Here the CDR3 DNA reads TGTGCCAGCTCCCGGGACAGCCGGGGAGAACTGTTTTTT. It translates to CASSRDSRGELFF.

This clonotype was detected ten times or more. V usage is TRBV28 and J usage is TRBJ1-1, with 9 bases fitting TRBD1. V lost 1 base, J lost 10 bases, and 10 bases stayed unmatched. CDR1 is MDHEN, CDR2 SYDVKM, per germline. The CDR3 sequence is 15 residues long. CDR3 region: CASSLFPGQGSRAFF. CDR3 coding DNA: TGTGCCAGCAGTTTATTTCCGGGACAGGGATCACGAGCTTTCTTT.

This chain connects TRBV5-1 to TRBJ2-7, with 10 nucleotides matching TRBD2. Germline V gene sequence: CDR1 SGHRS, CDR2 YFSETQ. Trimming cost V 0 bases and J 3 bases; bases outside gene matches: 3. The CDR3 has 15 residues. The CDR3 sequence is CASSLDGTSDYEQYF. For the CDR3, the DNA is TGCGCCAGCAGCTTGGATGGGACTAGCGACTACGAGCAGTACTTC.

V gene TRBV19 combines with J gene TRBJ2-1; a possible D gene is TRBD2 (5 bases). Germline CDR1 is LNHDA and CDR2 is SQIVND (reference sequence). V lost 4 bases and J 6 bases, leaving 10 bases between the germline ends. The CDR3 is 13 amino acids. CDR3 bases: TGTGCCAGTAGTACCTCTCGGGGCAATGAGCAGTTCTTC. This translates into CASSTSRGNEQFF.

This clonotype was detected many times. J is TRBJ1-2 and V is TRBV28; perhaps TRBD1 as D (6 bases). Germline V gives CDR1 MDHEN, CDR2 SYDVKM. CDR3 length: 14 amino acids. V shed 3 bases and J shed 4 bases, with 12 bases lying between them. DNA of the CDR3: TGTGCCAGCAGTTTGGACAGCCTCGGCTATGGCTACACCTTC. Protein product: CASSLDSLGYGYTF.

The chain couples TRBV18 to TRBJ2-7; D may match TRBD1 or TRBD2 (6 bases each). The CDR3 contains 14 residues. The V and J ends lost 1 base and 4 bases respectively, with 11 bases between them. Germline values: CDR1 KGHSH, CDR2 LQKENI. The CDR3 sequence is CASSPLGGWYEQYF. CDR3 DNA: TGTGCCAGCTCACCACTGGGGGGCTGGTACGAGCAGTACTTC.

This clonotype occurred many times. The chain couples TRBV3-1 to TRBJ2-1, with a weak D call TRBD1 (6 bases). V lost 2 bases and J lost 10, with 30 bases in between. Germline CDR1 and CDR2: LGHDT and YNNKEL (reference sequence). CDR3 length equals 19 residues. The CDR3 is CASSQSSAELGGSRAEQFF. In DNA, the CDR3 is TGTGCCAGCAGCCAATCGTCAGCGGAGTTAGGGGGATCCCGAGCCGAGCAGTTCTTC.

This clonotype has a count of ten or more. The chain carries TRBV10-3 and TRBJ2-7; TRBD1 agrees at 9 bases. The CDR3 consists of 12 residues. The V gene's germline CDR1 is ENHRY and CDR2 SYGVKD. V trimming: 8 bases; J trimming: 3 bases; junction bases outside the gene matches: 2. CDR3 loop: CAIGQGLYEQYF. The CDR3 DNA reads TGTGCCATCGGACAGGGGCTCTACGAGCAGTACTTC.

There are a few counts of this clonotype. The chain is built from TRBV19 and TRBJ2-3, with a weak D call TRBD1 (6 bases). Trimming removed 0 bases from V and 2 bases from J, with 15 bases in between. Germline V CDR1 and CDR2: LNHDA, SQIVND (reference sequence). This CDR3 has 17 amino acids. The CDR3 is CASSIDHGTYPTDTQYF. DNA of the CDR3: TGTGCCAGTAGTATAGATCACGGGACATATCCCACAGATACGCAGTATTTT.

This clonotype has just a few counts. V and J are TRBV29-1 and TRBJ2-3, with D hard to call. The V gene's germline CDR1 is SQVTM and CDR2 ANQGSEA. The V end lost 1 base, the J end lost 10 bases, and 12 bases lay between the germline ends. The CDR3 covers 12 residues. CDR3: CSVEVWRKAQYF. CDR3 DNA sequence: TGCAGCGTTGAAGTTTGGCGGAAAGCGCAGTATTTT.

There are a few counts of this clonotype. The chain combines TRBV28 with TRBJ1-6; 7 bases map to TRBD1. Germline CDR1 MDHEN, CDR2 SYDVKM. With V trimmed by 3 bases and J by 9 bases, 11 bases remained unmatched. The CDR3 is 16 amino acids. The CDR3 DNA is TGTGCCAGCAGTTTGCCCCCACAGGGGTCTACTTCACCCCTCCACTTT. This sequence encodes CASSLPPQGSTSPLHF.

In its sample, this clonotype was seen many times. The rearrangement links TRBV5-1 to TRBJ1-1; no definite D call. Germline assignment: CDR1 SGHRS and CDR2 YFSETQ. The CDR3 contains 15 residues. The V and J ends lost 4 bases and 0 bases respectively, with 13 bases between them. As DNA, the CDR3 is TGCGCCAGCAGCCCCAGCAGTACCCTGAACACTGAAGCTTTCTTT. Its translation: CASSPSSTLNTEAFF.

The rearrangement links TRBV20-1 to TRBJ2-3, with 9 bases matching TRBD2. Germline values: CDR1 DFQATT, CDR2 SNEGSKA (reference sequence). Trimming removed 8 bases from V and 1 base from J; junction bases left unmatched: 10. The CDR3 runs 15 residues. CDR3 DNA sequence: TGCAGTTGCTACCTGACTAGCGGACGCACAGATACGCAGTATTTT. Translating gives CSCYLTSGRTDTQYF.

The rearrangement links TRBV19 to TRBJ2-4, with 9 bases identical to TRBD1. V lost 10 bases, J lost 6 bases, and 7 bases stayed unmatched. The germline gives CDR1 LNHDA, CDR2 SQIVND (reference sequence). The CDR3 spans 13 residues. The CDR3 bases are TGTGCCACTGCTAGGGGACAGGGAAACATTCAGTACTTC. It codes for CATARGQGNIQYF. Full variable domain (rest looked up from reference TRBV19 and TRBJ2-4): DGGITQSPKYLFRKEGQNVTLSCEQNLNHDAMYWYRQDPGQGLRLIYYSQIVNDFQKGDIAEGYSVSREKKESFPLTVTSAQKNPTAFYLCATARGQGNIQYFGAGTRLSVL.

This clonotype was found many times. The chain recombines TRBV12-3 or TRBV12-4 with TRBJ1-2, with D possibly TRBD1 on 5 matching bases. The CDR3 runs 12 residues. The V gene lost 7 bases and the J gene lost 8 bases, with 14 bases spanning the gap. The CDR3 nucleotides read TGTGCCAGCACCTCAACTAGGGGCGGCTACACCTTC. This gives the protein CASTSTRGGYTF.

In this sample, this clonotype turned up a few times. This chain joins TRBV2 and TRBJ2-5, with TRBD2 identical over 7 bases. From germline, CDR1 is SNHLY and CDR2 FYNNEI. This CDR3 has 13 amino acids. With V trimmed by 7 bases and J by 4 bases, 6 bases remained unmatched. The CDR3 reads CASNREVGETQYF. CDR3 DNA: TGTGCCAGCAATCGGGAGGTTGGAGAGACCCAGTACTTC.

Many counts were recorded for this clonotype. The chain couples TRBV18 to TRBJ1-2; 9 bases are a match to TRBD1. Trimming took 5 bases from V and 7 from J; bases not matched to a gene: 11. The CDR3 totals 15 residues. Germline values: CDR1 KGHSH, CDR2 LQKENI. Here the CDR3 reads CASSEGTGGFPGYTF. The CDR3 nucleotides read TGTGCCAGCTCAGAAGGAACAGGGGGCTTTCCTGGCTACACCTTC.

This clonotype has more than one count but fewer than ten. The chain combines TRBV4-1 with TRBJ1-1; no definite D call. Germline V gene sequence: CDR1 MGHRA, CDR2 YSYEKL. Trimming stripped 4 bases from V and 2 bases from J, with 14 bases between. This CDR3 contains 15 residues. CDR3 loop: CASSPGVEVNTEAFF. Here the CDR3 DNA reads TGCGCCAGCAGCCCCGGGGTGGAGGTTAACACTGAAGCTTTCTTT.

This clonotype was picked up a small number of times. The chain combines TRBV19 with TRBJ2-1, with 8 bases matching TRBD2. CDR1 and CDR2 (germline): LNHDA, SQIVND (reference sequence). The J segment lost 4 bases and the V segment lost 3 bases, leaving 5 bases of the junction unmatched. The CDR3 consists of 15 residues. The DNA for the CDR3 is TGTGCCAGTAGTATCGGGACTAGGGGGTACAATGAGCAGTTCTTC. Residues: CASSIGTRGYNEQFF.

This clonotype was recorded at least ten times. The chain recombines TRBV12-3 or TRBV12-4 with TRBJ2-7; 7 bases fit TRBD1. V lost 6 bases, J lost 0 bases, and 5 bases stayed unmatched. The CDR3 extends over 14 amino acids. The CDR3 DNA is TGTGCCAGCAGCTGGGGACAGAACTCCTACGAGCAGTACTTC. Encoded protein: CASSWGQNSYEQYF.